Each of the 4 T cell receptor beta chains below was sequenced from the same sample in a study of vaccination and CD4 T cells after COVID-19. The Oncomine TCR Beta short-read assay generated sequence data from the DNA of cultured CD4+ T cells. TCRdb itself ran the PCR reads through MiXCR, one entry per CDR3 protein. The sample includes 13,000 or so distinct CDR3 sequences, roughly 70% of them seen just once. These receptors' targets are unknown. As to treatment: roughly 11-day PBMC culture with coronavirus spike peptide pools or control peptides (ViraFEST assay). Specimen: CD4+ T cells from blood, cultured in vitro. The receptors were gathered from a human donor who had recovered from COVID-19.

The rearrangement joins TRBV27 to TRBJ1-2, with TRBD1 identical over 8 bases. CDR1 MNHEY and CDR2 SMNVEV come from the germline V gene (reference sequence). The J segment lost 2 bases and the V segment lost 5 bases, leaving 7 bases of the junction unmatched. CDR3 length: 15 residues. The CDR3 DNA sequence: TGTGCCAGCAGTCCCGGGGGGACAGGCAACTATGGCTACACCTTC. Translating it yields CASSPGGTGNYGYTF.

This clonotype has just one count. This chain connects TRBV19 to TRBJ1-5, with unresolved D. CDR3 size: 15 residues. Looked up from germline, CDR1 is LNHDA and CDR2 is SQIVND (reference sequence). Trimming pared 4 bases from V and 0 bases from J, leaving 10 bases between. The CDR3 bases are TGTGCCAGTAGTAGAGCGGGCATTAGCAATCAGCCCCAGCATTTT. Its protein product is CASSRAGISNQPQHF.

The chain employs TRBV24-1 and TRBJ2-5; D remains unclear. Between the trimmed V and J ends, which lost 6 bases and 5 bases, there was a span of 12 bases. Germline loops: CDR1 KGHDR, CDR2 SFDVKD. The CDR3 covers 13 residues. The CDR3 DNA reads as TGTGCCACCAGTCCAAACCCCGGGGAGACCCAGTACTTC. It translates to CATSPNPGETQYF.

The chain has TRBV5-1 and TRBJ2-3, with D possibly being TRBD2 (6 bases). From germline, CDR1 is SGHRS and CDR2 YFSETQ. The CDR3 contains 14 residues. The V and J ends lost 3 bases and 4 bases respectively, with 12 bases between them. This CDR3 reads CASSSGLISDTQYF. The CDR3 bases are TGCGCCAGCAGCTCAGGACTAATATCAGATACGCAGTATTTT.